The clone carrying this TCR beta chain was seen a handful of times. The antigen remains undetermined. One end of the junction fails to match germline, which may point to a read error. RNA was extracted from bulk tissue without any cell sorting. This non-tumor lung sample came from over 3 cm beyond the tumor edge. Newly diagnosed lung cancer patients had thoracic surgery in China, August–late 2014, without prior chemotherapy. These data come from a study of tumor and adjacent non-tumor tissue in lung cancer. The germline V gene encodes CDR1 ENHRY and CDR2 SYGVKD. The CDR3 has 16 residues. Three rounds of nested PCR, following a modified ARM-PCR protocol, produced the TCRbeta library. One entry per CDR3 protein results from TCRdb running MiXCR on the multiplex PCR reads. The table lists under 75,000 distinct CDR3 sequences, approximately 71% of them singletons. Points from the study as a whole: In normal lung, the top 100 clones were significantly more dominant than in tumor.

The material sequenced was distant non-tumor lung tissue. The V and J genes are TRBV10-3 and TRBJ2-3, with D possibly called TRBD1 or TRBD2 (6 bases each). This TCR came from a woman aged 45-65 years with non-small cell lung cancer. The CDR3 DNA follows: TGTCCCATCAGTGAGTCCGGCGGGACATTTGCAGTTACGCAGTATTTT. Amino acids: CPISESGGTFAVTQYF.